This TCR beta chain stems from a study of OX40 agonist ivuxolimab in advanced cancers. This CDR3 is 14 amino acids long. V was cut by 5 bases and J by 0 bases, with 9 bases left in between. CDR1 MGHDK and CDR2 SYGVNS come from the germline V gene. Generated by immunoSEQ multiplex PCR, the TCRdb table keeps only in-frame clones and is missing some. Of about 83,000 clones listed, 84% are singletons. The chain is built from TRBV25-1 and TRBJ2-3, with D possibly being TRBD1 (5 bases). The TCR was taken from an adult with an advanced solid tumor such as melanoma, head and neck, liver or kidney cancer. The sequences come from CD4+ or CD8+ T cells sorted from blood, collected in a trial of the OX40 agonist ivuxolimab. The chain's CDR3 is CASSKAGSTDTQYF. Here the CDR3 DNA reads TGTGCCAGCAGTAAAGCAGGGAGCACAGATACGCAGTATTTT.